A selection of T cell receptor beta chains follows, all from one sample in a study of T-cell reconstitution after alpha-beta-depleted transplantation in children. From the PCR reads, TCRdb called clonotypes with MiXCR, one entry per CDR3 protein. The profile shows approximately 85,000 distinct CDR3 sequences, roughly 13% of them singletons. The sample here was PBMCs, mostly from graft donor cells, taken 180 days after TCRalphabeta/CD19-depleted stem cell transplant. The receptor set was obtained from a male patient aged 2-15 years who had a stem cell transplant for acute lymphoblastic leukemia, so the T cells may come from the graft donor. Both conserved end residues are part of each CDR3.

j_call v_call cdr3_aa
TRBJ2-2 TRBV28 CASSSSPGGRDTGELFF
TRBJ1-4 TRBV28 CASREQGDEKLFF
TRBJ2-7 TRBV7-2 CASSLDRDEQYF
TRBJ2-3 TRBV4-2 CASSQEGRGRRTDTQYF
TRBJ1-2 TRBV12-3/TRBV12-4 CASCRDRTFMGYGYTF
TRBJ2-3 TRBV20-1 CSAPRERTDTQYF
TRBJ2-3 TRBV5-1 CASSLAGGYQETQYF
TRBJ2-7 TRBV5-6 CASSLWSQGRPYEQYF
TRBJ2-2 TRBV27 CASSGQEARYTGELFF
TRBJ2-5 TRBV6-2/TRBV6-3 CASSLRDTQETQYF
TRBJ1-2 TRBV5-1 CASSLGPEHGYTF
TRBJ2-5 TRBV6-5 CASTGLTTQYF
TRBJ2-7 TRBV10-3 CAISESTGGYEQYF
TRBJ1-3 TRBV14 CASSIYPGYSGNTIYF
TRBJ2-7 TRBV20-1 CSAIYEQYF
TRBJ2-5 TRBV20-1 CSASGAETQYF
TRBJ2-5 TRBV5-1 CASSLESSLEGTQYF
TRBJ2-1 TRBV4-3 CASSRSRPFNEQFF
TRBJ1-5 TRBV29-1 CSVSDRALAAQHF
TRBJ2-7 TRBV7-2 CASSLNRAGTYEQYF
TRBJ1-2 TRBV6-1 CASSGFRDRGDKGYGYTF
TRBJ1-2 TRBV4-2 CASSQAGRGNYGYTF
TRBJ1-5 TRBV7-6 CASSLGGNNQPQHF
TRBJ2-3 TRBV20-1 CSATDRAGTSGRADTQYF
TRBJ1-2 TRBV20-1 CSASKGESYGYTF
TRBJ1-5 TRBV20-1 CSARVGFGFQPQHF
TRBJ2-2 TRBV9 CASRLASAAGELFF
TRBJ1-2 TRBV5-1 CASSAGQYGYTF
TRBJ2-7 TRBV7-8 CASSLVRYEQYF
TRBJ1-2 TRBV7-6 CASSSRPRDGYTF
TRBJ2-2 TRBV12-3/TRBV12-4 CASSLGAGGNTGELFF
TRBJ2-1 TRBV5-8 CASSLGAGGHNEQFF
TRBJ2-5 TRBV9 CASSVVGVGETQYF
TRBJ1-2 TRBV27 CASWGLPLYGYTF
TRBJ2-7 TRBV12-3/TRBV12-4 CASSWDRTYEQYF
TRBJ2-7 TRBV20-1 CSARGGVSYEQYF
TRBJ1-2 TRBV6-5 CASSYSARLNYGYTF
TRBJ2-1 TRBV10-3 CAISYKREGLRNEQFF
TRBJ1-1 TRBV20-1 CSARIGRLMNTEAFF
TRBJ1-1 TRBV9 CASSVQGWNTEAFF
TRBJ1-2 TRBV9 CASSVRPGDRGRQELYGYTF
TRBJ2-5 TRBV27 CASRNLSWVRGETQYF
TRBJ2-7 TRBV7-3 CASSSPGQGKQYF
TRBJ2-1 TRBV4-2 CASGPGTPGSYNEQFF
TRBJ2-3 TRBV6-1 CASSFGGRDTQYF
TRBJ1-5 TRBV7-2 CASSLENQPQHF
TRBJ2-5 TRBV9 CASSKQGLRETQYF
TRBJ2-7 TRBV29-1 CSVEFPGHSYEQYF
TRBJ1-2 TRBV7-2 CASSLGQFFYGYTF
TRBJ1-3 TRBV7-2 CASSSATGIGNTIYF
TRBJ2-7 TRBV7-8 CASSPSSGPYEQYF
TRBJ2-3 TRBV28 CASTLVAADTQYF
TRBJ1-1 TRBV2 CASRPGPTEAFF
TRBJ2-7 TRBV7-2 CASRGTFPTEQYF
TRBJ2-7 TRBV7-2 CASSFQRPRHHEQYF